This T cell receptor beta chain was sequenced in a study of T cell clonality in common variable immunodeficiency. CDR3 length: 13 amino acids. Germline V gene sequence: CDR1 SEHNR, CDR2 FQNEAQ (reference sequence). Trimming left V 5 bases short and J 6 bases short, with 11 bases between. Study conclusions and caveats: Common variable immunodeficiency TCR beta sequences reportedly had fewer deletions and N-nucleotide insertions.

Sequencing was performed with immunoSEQ multiplex PCR; in TCRdb, only in-frame clones are kept and a portion is missing. The sample shows about 31,000 clones, no singletons; the ten largest hold approximately 6.8%. In the case of this clone: What it recognizes is unknown. The read ends 3 residues shy of where the CDR3 ends; the end is completed using the germline J gene.

The TCR originated in a human donor with common variable immunodeficiency. The sequenced material came from peripheral blood mononuclear cells. The chain joins TRBV7-9 to TRBJ1-5; D may be TRBD1 (5 bases). The DNA read from the CDR3 is TGTGCCAGCAGCGCCCGGGGGGGTCAGCCC. The encoded protein is CASSARGGQP. The CDR3 in full is CASSARGGQPQHF.